This record concerns one T cell receptor beta chain sequence. Its antigen specificity is not known. It has no much larger one-base neighbor in the sample; base qualities were not kept. The data derive from a study of technical replicates of blood from several donors (dated 2017 in TCRdb). To prepare the library, the immunoSEQ multiplex PCR assay was applied. TCRdb provides this immuneACCESS table in a form limited to in-frame rearrangements. Some clones are lacking; in checked studies, under half of them reflect an unresolved V gene, and why the rest are absent is not known. This sample is represented by some 67,000 clones; 95% to 98% of them were singletons. Of the sample, under 0.2% is held by the ten largest clones. Sequences GTSNPN (CDR1) and SVGIG (CDR2) are obtained from the germline V gene (reference sequence). At the junction V is shortened by 4 bases and J by 8 bases, with 17 bases in between. The CDR3, cysteine through phenylalanine, is 14 amino acids long. Only CDR3 DNA remains: 42 bases, in frame from the first base.

Recombination connected TRBV30 to TRBJ1-4; TRBD1 could be the D gene, as 6 bases match. The source material was T cells isolated from PBMCs. This TCR was recovered from a human donor in good health. The CDR3 reads as follows: CAWKSPAGEEKLFF. In nucleotide form, the sequence is TGTGCCTGGAAGAGTCCGGCAGGGGAGGAAAAACTGTTTTTT.